This T cell receptor beta chain was recorded in a study of sequential checkpoint blockade in melanoma. Study-wide background: Patients were randomized 1:1 to nivolumab-then-ipilimumab or ipilimumab-then-nivolumab first-line. Some 90 pretreatment tumor DNA samples were TCRβ immunosequenced.

The treatment was: randomized to nivolumab then ipilimumab (arm A) or the reverse (arm B). The CDR3 has 19 residues. The germline V gene has CDR1 MNHGY and CDR2 SAAAGT. Trimming took 6 bases from V and 5 from J; bases not matched to a gene: 21. The protocol was immunoSEQ multiplex PCR, while the TCRdb copy is restricted to in-frame clones and leaves out a portion. The sample lists tens of thousands of clones, around 26% seen once, with more than 6.5% in the top ten. The table lists this clone with a few counts. This TCR came from a human donor with melanoma. The rearrangement uses TRBV6-8 and TRBJ1-2; the match to TRBD1 covers 10 bases. This sample comprised tumor tissue (inferred from file names), obtained from a patient given nivolumab and ipilimumab in sequence. This CDR3 reads CASSPPTNRQGALRYGYTF. DNA for the CDR3: TGTGCCAGCAGCCCACCGACCAATCGACAGGGGGCGTTGAGGTATGGCTACACCTTC.